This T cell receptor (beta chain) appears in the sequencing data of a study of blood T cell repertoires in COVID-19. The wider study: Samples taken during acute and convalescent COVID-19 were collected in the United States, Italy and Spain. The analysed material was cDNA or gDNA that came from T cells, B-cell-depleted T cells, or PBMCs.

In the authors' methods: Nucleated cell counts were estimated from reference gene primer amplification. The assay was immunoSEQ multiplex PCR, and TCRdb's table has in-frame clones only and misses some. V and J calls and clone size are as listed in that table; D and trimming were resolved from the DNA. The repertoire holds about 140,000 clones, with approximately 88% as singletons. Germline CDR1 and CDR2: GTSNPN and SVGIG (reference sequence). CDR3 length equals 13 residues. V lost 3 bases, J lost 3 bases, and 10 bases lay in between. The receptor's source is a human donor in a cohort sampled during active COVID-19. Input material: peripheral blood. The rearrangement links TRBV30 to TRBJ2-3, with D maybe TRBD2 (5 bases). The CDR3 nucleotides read TGTGCCTGGAGGCTAGGAGGTACAGATACGCAGTATTTT. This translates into CAWRLGGTDTQYF.